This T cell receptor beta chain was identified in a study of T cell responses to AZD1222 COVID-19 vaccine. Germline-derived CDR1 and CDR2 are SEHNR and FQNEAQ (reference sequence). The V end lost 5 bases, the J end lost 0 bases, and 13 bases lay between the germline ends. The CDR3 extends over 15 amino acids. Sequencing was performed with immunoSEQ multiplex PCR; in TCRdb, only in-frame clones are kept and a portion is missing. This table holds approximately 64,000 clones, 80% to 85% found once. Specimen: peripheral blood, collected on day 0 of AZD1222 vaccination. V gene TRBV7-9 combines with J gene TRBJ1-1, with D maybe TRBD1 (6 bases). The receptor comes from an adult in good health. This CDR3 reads CASSPGTWMNTEAFF. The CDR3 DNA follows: TGTGCCAGCAGCCCCGGGACATGGATGAACACTGAAGCTTTCTTT.